One sample yielded the 19 T cell receptor beta chains listed below, sequenced in a study of control samples from healthy donors and cancer patients. The assay was immunoSEQ multiplex PCR, and TCRdb's table has in-frame clones only and misses some. The sample has around 110,000 clones; approximately 92% are singletons. Sequenced sample: PBMCs. Receptor source: a woman in her forties or fifties with colorectal cancer.

The chain carries TRBV5-1 and TRBJ2-5; 11 bases match TRBD2. Per germline, CDR1 SGHRS and CDR2 YFSETQ. The trim removed 4 bases at V and 2 bases at J, leaving 7 bases unmatched. This CDR3 spans 16 amino acids. CDR3 nucleotide sequence: TGCGCCAGCAGCCGTGGGCTAGCGGGAGGACAAGAGACCCAGTACTTC. It codes for CASSRGLAGGQETQYF. Full variable domain (outside the CDR3, taken from reference TRBV5-1 and TRBJ2-5): KAGVTQTPRYLIKTRGQQVTLSCSPISGHRSVSWYQQTPGQGLQFLFEYFSETQRNKGNFPGRFSGRQFSNSRSEMNVSTLELGDSALYLCASSRGLAGGQETQYFGPGTRLLVL.

DNA of the CDR3: TGCAGCGTTGTCAAGGCTCAGGCCGGGGAGCTGTTTTTT. Its translation: CSVVKAQAGELFF. The chain recombines TRBV29-1 with TRBJ2-2, with D unresolved. Germline lookup yields CDR1 SQVTM and CDR2 ANQGSEA. The CDR3 totals 13 residues. V gave up 4 bases and J gave up 6 bases, with 12 bases separating them.

The genes are TRBV6-1 and TRBJ1-5; D is perhaps TRBD1 (6 bases). The CDR3 is made up of 15 amino acids. The V end was cut by 2 bases, the J end by 5 bases, with 13 bases between. Per the germline V gene, CDR1 is MNHNS and CDR2 is SASEGT. The CDR3 protein is CASSEPPRQDQPQHF. The DNA of the CDR3 is TGTGCCAGCAGTGAACCTCCGAGACAGGATCAGCCCCAGCATTTT.

The DNA for the CDR3 is TGTGCCAGCAGCCTTCAGACCTCGGTCACAGATACGCAGTATTTT. Translation: CASSLQTSVTDTQYF. The chain employs TRBV7-2 and TRBJ2-3; unclear D gene. The CDR3 loop spans 15 amino acids. The V end lost 5 bases, the J end lost 2 bases, and 14 bases lay between the germline ends. The germline gives CDR1 SGHTA, CDR2 FQGNSA.

J is TRBJ1-3 and V is TRBV14; D is undetermined. CDR1 is SGHDN and CDR2 is FVKESK in the germline V gene. CDR3 length equals 14 residues. V was clipped by 6 bases and J by 2 bases, with 11 bases between them. CDR3 loop: CASSPNFAGNTIYF. The CDR3 DNA sequence: TGTGCCAGCAGTCCTAATTTCGCTGGAAACACCATATATTTT.

The chain carries TRBV2 and TRBJ1-5; D gene ambiguous. Germline V gene lookup returns CDR1 SNHLY and CDR2 FYNNEI. V lost 8 bases and J lost 7, with 15 bases in between. The CDR3 is made up of 13 amino acids. Here the CDR3 reads CASARTTMQPQHF. The CDR3 DNA is TGTGCCAGCGCCAGGACGACGATGCAGCCCCAGCATTTT. The full variable domain, with the rest looked up from reference TRBV2 and TRBJ1-5, is EPEVTQTPSHQVTQMGQEVILRCVPISNHLYFYWYRQILGQKVEFLVSFYNNEISEKSEIFDDQFSVERPDGSNFTLKIRSTKLEDSAMYFCASARTTMQPQHFGDGTRLSIL.

The chain has TRBV6-2 or TRBV6-3 and TRBJ1-6, with 10 bases matching TRBD1. The germline gives CDR1 MNHEY, CDR2 SVGEGT. This CDR3 is built from 17 residues. With 6 bases clipped from V and 7 bases from J, the junction kept 12 bases outside the gene matches. CDR3 in amino acids: CASSPARDRGSNSPLHF. The CDR3 nucleotides are TGTGCCAGCAGCCCTGCACGGGACAGGGGCTCAAATTCACCCCTCCACTTT.

The gene calls are TRBV10-3 and TRBJ2-3; 12 nucleotides match TRBD1. This CDR3 has 16 amino acids. Germline trimming cut 4 bases from V and 6 bases from J; bases unmatched to any gene: 8. The germline V gene encodes CDR1 ENHRY and CDR2 SYGVKD. In nucleotides, the CDR3 is TGTGCCATCAGTGGCCCGGGACAGGGGGCAGGGGATACGCAGTATTTT. Its protein is CAISGPGQGAGDTQYF.

In this sample, this clone turned up once. CDR3 residues: CASSLAPAEGNYGYTF. In DNA, the CDR3 is TGCGCCAGCAGCTTGGCCCCGGCGGAGGGTAACTATGGCTACACCTTC. The chain employs TRBV5-1 and TRBJ1-2; no clear D gene. Germline values: CDR1 SGHRS, CDR2 YFSETQ. The CDR3 sequence is 16 residues long. Trimming stripped 0 bases from V and 1 base from J, with 13 bases between.

J is TRBJ1-4 and V is TRBV21-1; TRBD1 reflects the table's D call only, with no check against the DNA. TRBV21-1 is labeled a pseudogene. The CDR3 has 21 residues. The CDR3 reads CASSKSARAKGPESTNEKLFF. CDR3 coding DNA: TGTGCCAGCAGCAAAAGTGCCAGGGCCAAGGGGCCCGAATCAACTAATGAAAAACTGTTTTTT.

This clone was observed a single time. CDR3: CASSGGQETVSNQPQHF. The CDR3 DNA follows: TGTGCCAGTAGTGGTGGACAGGAGACCGTTAGCAATCAGCCCCAGCATTTT. The chain links TRBV19 to TRBJ1-5; the match to TRBD1 covers 7 bases. The V and J ends lost 5 bases and 0 bases, in that order; junction bases with no gene match: 10. This CDR3 spans 17 amino acids. Germline CDR1 is LNHDA and CDR2 is SQIVND (reference sequence).

V is TRBV10-3 and J is TRBJ1-6, with unresolved D. Germline V gene sequence: CDR1 ENHRY, CDR2 SYGVKD. Trimming removed 6 bases from V and 8 bases from J, with 14 bases in between. The CDR3 is 14 amino acids. In nucleotides, the CDR3 is TGTGCCATCAGGGTTGGGGATTTAGATTCACCCCTCCACTTT. This encodes CAIRVGDLDSPLHF.

The chain uses TRBV25-1 and TRBJ1-2, with D perhaps matching TRBD1 (5 bases). Trimming left V 2 bases short and J 8 bases short, with 15 bases between. The CDR3 contains 14 residues. Germline CDR1 reads MGHDK; CDR2 reads SYGVNS. As DNA, the CDR3 is TGTGCCAGCAGTGAAATGGGGGAAGTAAGGGGCTACACCTTC. It encodes CASSEMGEVRGYTF.

The chain joins TRBV24-1 to TRBJ2-3, with a tentative D call TRBD2 (5 bases). V was shortened by 9 bases and J by 5 bases, with 17 bases between the two germline ends. The CDR3 has 14 residues. Germline lookup yields CDR1 KGHDR and CDR2 SFDVKD. DNA of the CDR3: TGTGCCACCCAACCCGCTAGCATCCAAGATACGCAGTATTTT. Protein: CATQPASIQDTQYF.

The V and J genes are TRBV2 and TRBJ1-6; TRBD1 might be the D (6 bases). Germline V gives CDR1 SNHLY, CDR2 FYNNEI. The V end was cut by 6 bases, the J end by 8 bases, with 17 bases between. This CDR3 contains 15 residues. CDR3 amino acids: CASRRRYRADSPLHF. The CDR3 DNA sequence: TGTGCCAGCAGGAGAAGATACAGGGCGGATTCACCCCTCCACTTT.

The CDR3 loop reads CASSDEVGTSTDTQYF. As DNA, the CDR3 is TGTGCCAGCAGTGACGAGGTCGGGACGAGCACAGATACGCAGTATTTT. The V call is TRBV6-4, the J call TRBJ2-3; D tentatively reads TRBD1 or TRBD2 (5 bases each). The CDR3 is made up of 16 amino acids. Trimming took off 2 bases at V and 0 bases at J, with 12 bases between the two ends. Germline assignment: CDR1 MRHNA and CDR2 SNTAGT.

V usage is TRBV5-1 and J usage is TRBJ1-2; 9 bases are shared with TRBD1. Germline V lookup: CDR1 SGHRS, CDR2 YFSETQ. The J segment lost 4 bases and the V segment lost 3 bases, leaving 1 base of the junction unmatched. This CDR3 region has 13 residues. For the CDR3, the DNA is TGCGCCAGCAGCTGGGACAGGGCCTATGGCTACACCTTC. This translates into CASSWDRAYGYTF.

This clone was recorded only once. This chain joins TRBV5-1 and TRBJ1-3, with D possibly matching TRBD1 (5 bases). The CDR3 sequence is 14 residues long. Germline V gives CDR1 SGHRS, CDR2 YFSETQ. Trimming took off 0 bases at V and 4 bases at J, with 8 bases between the two ends. CDR3 loop: CASSLGTGGNTIYF. The CDR3 region has the DNA TGCGCCAGCAGCTTGGGAACAGGCGGAAACACCATATATTTT.

This clone was found a few times. The chain combines TRBV5-6 with TRBJ1-1; D is unresolved. V lost 0 bases, J lost 1 base, and 4 bases lay in between. Germline V gene sequence: CDR1 SGHDT, CDR2 YYEEEE. The CDR3 is 13 residues long. The CDR3 loop reads CASSLGSNTEAFF. DNA for the CDR3: TGTGCCAGCAGCTTGGGATCGAACACTGAAGCTTTCTTT.